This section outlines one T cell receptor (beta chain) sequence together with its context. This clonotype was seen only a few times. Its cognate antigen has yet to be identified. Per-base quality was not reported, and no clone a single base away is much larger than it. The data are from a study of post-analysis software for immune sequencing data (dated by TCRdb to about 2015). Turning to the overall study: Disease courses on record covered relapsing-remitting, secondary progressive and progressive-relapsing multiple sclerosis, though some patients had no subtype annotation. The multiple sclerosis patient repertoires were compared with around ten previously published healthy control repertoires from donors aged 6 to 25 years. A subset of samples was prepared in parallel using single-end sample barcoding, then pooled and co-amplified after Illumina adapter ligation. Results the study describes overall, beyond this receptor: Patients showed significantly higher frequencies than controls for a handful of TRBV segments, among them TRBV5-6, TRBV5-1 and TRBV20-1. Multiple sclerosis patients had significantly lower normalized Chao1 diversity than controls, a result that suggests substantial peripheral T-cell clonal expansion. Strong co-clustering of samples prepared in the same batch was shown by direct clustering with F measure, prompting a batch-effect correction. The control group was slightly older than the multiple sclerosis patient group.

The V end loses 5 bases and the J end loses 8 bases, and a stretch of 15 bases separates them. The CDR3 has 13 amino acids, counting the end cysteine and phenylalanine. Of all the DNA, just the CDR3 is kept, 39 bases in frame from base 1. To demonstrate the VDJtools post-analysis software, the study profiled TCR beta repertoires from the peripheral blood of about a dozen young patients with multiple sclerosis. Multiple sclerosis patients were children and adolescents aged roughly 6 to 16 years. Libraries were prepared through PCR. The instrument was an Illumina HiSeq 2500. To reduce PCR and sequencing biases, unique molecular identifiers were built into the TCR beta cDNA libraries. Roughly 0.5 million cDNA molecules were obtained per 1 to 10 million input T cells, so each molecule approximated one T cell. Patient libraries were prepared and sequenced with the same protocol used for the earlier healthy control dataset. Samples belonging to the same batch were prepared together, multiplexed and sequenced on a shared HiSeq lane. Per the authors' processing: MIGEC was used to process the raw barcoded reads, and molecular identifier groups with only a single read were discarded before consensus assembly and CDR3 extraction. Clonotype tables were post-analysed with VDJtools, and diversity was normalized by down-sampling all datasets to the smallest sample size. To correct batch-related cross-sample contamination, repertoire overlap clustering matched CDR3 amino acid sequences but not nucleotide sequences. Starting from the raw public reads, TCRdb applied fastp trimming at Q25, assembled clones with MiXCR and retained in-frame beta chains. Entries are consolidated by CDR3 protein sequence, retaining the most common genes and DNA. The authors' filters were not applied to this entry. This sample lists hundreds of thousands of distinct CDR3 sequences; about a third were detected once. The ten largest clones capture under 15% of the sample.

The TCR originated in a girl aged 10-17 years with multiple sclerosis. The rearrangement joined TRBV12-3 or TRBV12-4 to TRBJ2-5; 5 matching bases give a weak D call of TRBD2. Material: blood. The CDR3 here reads CASSPGPRGTQYF. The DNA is TGTGCCAGCAGTCCCGGGCCCCGGGGAACCCAGTACTTC.